This T cell receptor beta chain emerged from a study of T cell changes during pregnancy in multiple sclerosis. This table comes from immunoSEQ multiplex PCR, and its TCRdb copy is limited to in-frame clones, with some not included. Among over 75,000 clones listed, approximately 92% were seen once. V lost 1 base to trimming and J lost 3 bases, with 11 bases between them. Per germline, CDR1 SGHRS and CDR2 YFSETQ. The CDR3 has 15 residues. The chain couples TRBV5-1 to TRBJ1-5; possible D gene TRBD1, 6 bases. Sequences were derived from peripheral blood, sampled in the first trimester of pregnancy. The TCR was taken from a female donor with multiple sclerosis, enrolled in a pregnancy study. In DNA, the CDR3 is TGCGCCAGCAGCTTGACAGGGCATCCCAATCAGCCCCAGCATTTT. It codes for CASSLTGHPNQPQHF.